Listed here is a single T cell receptor (beta chain). Methods used by the authors: Reference gene primer amplification yielded estimated nucleated cell counts. Method: immunoSEQ multiplex PCR; TCRdb's copy keeps in-frame clones and lacks some. V, J and clone size were drawn from that table, and D and trimming were deduced from the DNA. The sample holds approximately 50,000 clones, more than 75% seen once. This entry comes from a study of blood T cell repertoires in COVID-19. In the study overall: The United States, Italy and Spain provided the acute and convalescent COVID-19 samples. T cells, B-cell-depleted T cells, or PBMCs provided the cDNA or gDNA that served as material.

Trimming removed 1 base at V and 2 bases at J, with 6 bases between. Germline CDR1 SNHLY, CDR2 FYNNEI. The CDR3 covers 14 residues. The chain links TRBV2 to TRBJ1-5; no clear D. The receptor's source is a man aged 45-65 years with acute or convalescent COVID-19. Source material: peripheral blood. The CDR3 coding sequence is TGTGCCAGCAGTGAAGGGCAGGGCAATCAGCCCCAGCATTTT. It is translated as CASSEGQGNQPQHF.